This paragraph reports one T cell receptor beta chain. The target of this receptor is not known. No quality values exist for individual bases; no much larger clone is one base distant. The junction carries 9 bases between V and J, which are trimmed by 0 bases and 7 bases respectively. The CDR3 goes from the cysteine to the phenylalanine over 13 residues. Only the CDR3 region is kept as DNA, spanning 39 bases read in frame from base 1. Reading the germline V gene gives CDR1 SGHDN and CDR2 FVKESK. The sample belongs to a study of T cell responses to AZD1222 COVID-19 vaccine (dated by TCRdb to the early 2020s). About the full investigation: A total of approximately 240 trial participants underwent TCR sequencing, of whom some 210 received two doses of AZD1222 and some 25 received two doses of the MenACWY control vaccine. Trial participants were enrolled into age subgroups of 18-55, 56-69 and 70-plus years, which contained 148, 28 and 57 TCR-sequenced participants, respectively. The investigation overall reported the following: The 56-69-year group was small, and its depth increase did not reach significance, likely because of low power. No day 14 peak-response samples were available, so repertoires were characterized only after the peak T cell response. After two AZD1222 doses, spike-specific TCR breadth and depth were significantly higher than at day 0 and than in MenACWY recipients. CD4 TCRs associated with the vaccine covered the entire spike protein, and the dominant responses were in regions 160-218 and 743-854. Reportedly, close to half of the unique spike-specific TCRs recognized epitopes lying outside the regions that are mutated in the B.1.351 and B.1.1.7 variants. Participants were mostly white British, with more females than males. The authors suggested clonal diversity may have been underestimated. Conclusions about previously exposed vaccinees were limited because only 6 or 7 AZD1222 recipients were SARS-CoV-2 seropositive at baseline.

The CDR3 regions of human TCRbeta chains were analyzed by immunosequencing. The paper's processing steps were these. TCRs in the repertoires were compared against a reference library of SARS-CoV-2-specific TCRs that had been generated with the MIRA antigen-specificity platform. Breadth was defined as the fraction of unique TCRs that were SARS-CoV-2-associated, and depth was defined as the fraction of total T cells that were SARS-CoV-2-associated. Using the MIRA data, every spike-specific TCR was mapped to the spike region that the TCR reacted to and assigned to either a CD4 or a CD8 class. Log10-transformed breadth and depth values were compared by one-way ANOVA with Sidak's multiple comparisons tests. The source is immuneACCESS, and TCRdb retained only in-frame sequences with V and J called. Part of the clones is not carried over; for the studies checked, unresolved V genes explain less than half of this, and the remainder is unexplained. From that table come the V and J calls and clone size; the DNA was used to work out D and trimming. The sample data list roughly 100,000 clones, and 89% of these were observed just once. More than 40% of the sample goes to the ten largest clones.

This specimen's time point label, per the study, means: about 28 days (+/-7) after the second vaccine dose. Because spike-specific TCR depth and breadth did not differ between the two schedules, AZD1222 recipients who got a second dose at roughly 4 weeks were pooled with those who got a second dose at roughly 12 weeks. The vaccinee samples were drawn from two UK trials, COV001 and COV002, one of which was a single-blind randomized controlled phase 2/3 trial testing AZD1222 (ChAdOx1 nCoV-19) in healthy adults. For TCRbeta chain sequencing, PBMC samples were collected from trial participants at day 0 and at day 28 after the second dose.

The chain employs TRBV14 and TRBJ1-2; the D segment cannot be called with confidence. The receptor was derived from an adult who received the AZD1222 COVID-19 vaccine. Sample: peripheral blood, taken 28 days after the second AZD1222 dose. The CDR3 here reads CASSQEKEGGYTF. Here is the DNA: TGTGCCAGCAGCCAAGAAAAGGAGGGTGGCTACACCTTC.